This T cell receptor beta chain is from a study of OX40 agonist ivuxolimab in advanced cancers. The study, taken as a whole, reports: What antigens the expanded peripheral T cells recognized was never established.

CDR1 is SGDLS, CDR2 YYNGEE, per germline. The length of the CDR3 is 16 residues. V was pared by 0 bases and J by 3 bases, with 8 bases of the junction left unmatched. Details on this clone: Its antigen is as yet unknown.

TCRdb's table, derived via immunoSEQ multiplex PCR, lists solely in-frame clones and lacks some. The sample holds about 76,000 clones, approximately 91% seen once. The sample here was CD4+ or CD8+ T cells sorted from blood, taken in a trial of the OX40 agonist ivuxolimab. This TCR was recovered from an adult with an advanced solid tumor such as melanoma, head and neck, liver or kidney cancer. The chain recombines TRBV9 with TRBJ2-5; 7 bases agree with TRBD2. Here the CDR3 DNA reads TGTGCCAGCAGCGTAGAACAGCGGGACCCAAAAGAGACCCAGTACTTC. Its protein is CASSVEQRDPKETQYF. Supplemented by reference TRBV9 and TRBJ2-5, the full variable domain reads DSGVTQTPKHLITATGQRVTLRCSPRSGDLSVYWYQQSLDQGLQFLIQYYNGEERAKGNILERFSAQQFPDLHSELNLSSLELGDSALYFCASSVEQRDPKETQYFGPGTRLLVL.